This T cell receptor beta chain was recovered during a study of T-cell reconstitution after alpha-beta-depleted transplantation in children (dated by TCRdb to the mid-2010s). Context from the whole study: Using TCR repertoire profiling, the study quantitatively followed how T-cell immune reconstitution unfolded in children after TCRalphabeta/CD19-depleted allogeneic hematopoietic cell transplantation.

Germline trimming amounts to 4 bases on V and 10 bases on J, with 9 as the count of junction bases outside the gene matches. The CDR3 runs 15 amino acids, cysteine and phenylalanine included. This entry keeps only the CDR3 DNA: 45 bases, framed from base 1. In the germline V gene, CDR1 corresponds to MNHEY and CDR2 to SVGAGI. Library preparation was by PCR. The sequencer listed for this sample is Illumina HiSeq 2500. To normalize quantification of the TCRbeta repertoire, the TCR libraries were built with molecular barcoding that relied on unique molecular identifiers. TCRdb cleaned the public reads at Q25 with fastp, built clones with MiXCR and kept in-frame beta chains. Every entry covers one CDR3 protein and lists the most common genes and DNA from its rows. This sample has about 90,000 distinct CDR3 sequences in its table, and 7% to 10% of those were observed once. The top ten hold roughly 6.9% of the sample.

Worth noting for this clonotype: Its antigen remains undetermined. No base-level quality is on record; no much larger clone is a single base apart.

Here the sequenced sample was PBMCs from the stem cell graft donor, taken from the stem cell graft. This chain is built from TRBV6-5 and TRBJ1-6, with 8 middle bases fitting TRBD1. The source is a human donor who donated a stem cell graft to a child with congenital amegakaryocytic thrombocytopenia. The CDR3 in this case is CASSLSGQGRSPLHF. The DNA sequence reads TGTGCCAGCAGTTTGTCCGGACAGGGACGATCACCCCTCCACTTT.